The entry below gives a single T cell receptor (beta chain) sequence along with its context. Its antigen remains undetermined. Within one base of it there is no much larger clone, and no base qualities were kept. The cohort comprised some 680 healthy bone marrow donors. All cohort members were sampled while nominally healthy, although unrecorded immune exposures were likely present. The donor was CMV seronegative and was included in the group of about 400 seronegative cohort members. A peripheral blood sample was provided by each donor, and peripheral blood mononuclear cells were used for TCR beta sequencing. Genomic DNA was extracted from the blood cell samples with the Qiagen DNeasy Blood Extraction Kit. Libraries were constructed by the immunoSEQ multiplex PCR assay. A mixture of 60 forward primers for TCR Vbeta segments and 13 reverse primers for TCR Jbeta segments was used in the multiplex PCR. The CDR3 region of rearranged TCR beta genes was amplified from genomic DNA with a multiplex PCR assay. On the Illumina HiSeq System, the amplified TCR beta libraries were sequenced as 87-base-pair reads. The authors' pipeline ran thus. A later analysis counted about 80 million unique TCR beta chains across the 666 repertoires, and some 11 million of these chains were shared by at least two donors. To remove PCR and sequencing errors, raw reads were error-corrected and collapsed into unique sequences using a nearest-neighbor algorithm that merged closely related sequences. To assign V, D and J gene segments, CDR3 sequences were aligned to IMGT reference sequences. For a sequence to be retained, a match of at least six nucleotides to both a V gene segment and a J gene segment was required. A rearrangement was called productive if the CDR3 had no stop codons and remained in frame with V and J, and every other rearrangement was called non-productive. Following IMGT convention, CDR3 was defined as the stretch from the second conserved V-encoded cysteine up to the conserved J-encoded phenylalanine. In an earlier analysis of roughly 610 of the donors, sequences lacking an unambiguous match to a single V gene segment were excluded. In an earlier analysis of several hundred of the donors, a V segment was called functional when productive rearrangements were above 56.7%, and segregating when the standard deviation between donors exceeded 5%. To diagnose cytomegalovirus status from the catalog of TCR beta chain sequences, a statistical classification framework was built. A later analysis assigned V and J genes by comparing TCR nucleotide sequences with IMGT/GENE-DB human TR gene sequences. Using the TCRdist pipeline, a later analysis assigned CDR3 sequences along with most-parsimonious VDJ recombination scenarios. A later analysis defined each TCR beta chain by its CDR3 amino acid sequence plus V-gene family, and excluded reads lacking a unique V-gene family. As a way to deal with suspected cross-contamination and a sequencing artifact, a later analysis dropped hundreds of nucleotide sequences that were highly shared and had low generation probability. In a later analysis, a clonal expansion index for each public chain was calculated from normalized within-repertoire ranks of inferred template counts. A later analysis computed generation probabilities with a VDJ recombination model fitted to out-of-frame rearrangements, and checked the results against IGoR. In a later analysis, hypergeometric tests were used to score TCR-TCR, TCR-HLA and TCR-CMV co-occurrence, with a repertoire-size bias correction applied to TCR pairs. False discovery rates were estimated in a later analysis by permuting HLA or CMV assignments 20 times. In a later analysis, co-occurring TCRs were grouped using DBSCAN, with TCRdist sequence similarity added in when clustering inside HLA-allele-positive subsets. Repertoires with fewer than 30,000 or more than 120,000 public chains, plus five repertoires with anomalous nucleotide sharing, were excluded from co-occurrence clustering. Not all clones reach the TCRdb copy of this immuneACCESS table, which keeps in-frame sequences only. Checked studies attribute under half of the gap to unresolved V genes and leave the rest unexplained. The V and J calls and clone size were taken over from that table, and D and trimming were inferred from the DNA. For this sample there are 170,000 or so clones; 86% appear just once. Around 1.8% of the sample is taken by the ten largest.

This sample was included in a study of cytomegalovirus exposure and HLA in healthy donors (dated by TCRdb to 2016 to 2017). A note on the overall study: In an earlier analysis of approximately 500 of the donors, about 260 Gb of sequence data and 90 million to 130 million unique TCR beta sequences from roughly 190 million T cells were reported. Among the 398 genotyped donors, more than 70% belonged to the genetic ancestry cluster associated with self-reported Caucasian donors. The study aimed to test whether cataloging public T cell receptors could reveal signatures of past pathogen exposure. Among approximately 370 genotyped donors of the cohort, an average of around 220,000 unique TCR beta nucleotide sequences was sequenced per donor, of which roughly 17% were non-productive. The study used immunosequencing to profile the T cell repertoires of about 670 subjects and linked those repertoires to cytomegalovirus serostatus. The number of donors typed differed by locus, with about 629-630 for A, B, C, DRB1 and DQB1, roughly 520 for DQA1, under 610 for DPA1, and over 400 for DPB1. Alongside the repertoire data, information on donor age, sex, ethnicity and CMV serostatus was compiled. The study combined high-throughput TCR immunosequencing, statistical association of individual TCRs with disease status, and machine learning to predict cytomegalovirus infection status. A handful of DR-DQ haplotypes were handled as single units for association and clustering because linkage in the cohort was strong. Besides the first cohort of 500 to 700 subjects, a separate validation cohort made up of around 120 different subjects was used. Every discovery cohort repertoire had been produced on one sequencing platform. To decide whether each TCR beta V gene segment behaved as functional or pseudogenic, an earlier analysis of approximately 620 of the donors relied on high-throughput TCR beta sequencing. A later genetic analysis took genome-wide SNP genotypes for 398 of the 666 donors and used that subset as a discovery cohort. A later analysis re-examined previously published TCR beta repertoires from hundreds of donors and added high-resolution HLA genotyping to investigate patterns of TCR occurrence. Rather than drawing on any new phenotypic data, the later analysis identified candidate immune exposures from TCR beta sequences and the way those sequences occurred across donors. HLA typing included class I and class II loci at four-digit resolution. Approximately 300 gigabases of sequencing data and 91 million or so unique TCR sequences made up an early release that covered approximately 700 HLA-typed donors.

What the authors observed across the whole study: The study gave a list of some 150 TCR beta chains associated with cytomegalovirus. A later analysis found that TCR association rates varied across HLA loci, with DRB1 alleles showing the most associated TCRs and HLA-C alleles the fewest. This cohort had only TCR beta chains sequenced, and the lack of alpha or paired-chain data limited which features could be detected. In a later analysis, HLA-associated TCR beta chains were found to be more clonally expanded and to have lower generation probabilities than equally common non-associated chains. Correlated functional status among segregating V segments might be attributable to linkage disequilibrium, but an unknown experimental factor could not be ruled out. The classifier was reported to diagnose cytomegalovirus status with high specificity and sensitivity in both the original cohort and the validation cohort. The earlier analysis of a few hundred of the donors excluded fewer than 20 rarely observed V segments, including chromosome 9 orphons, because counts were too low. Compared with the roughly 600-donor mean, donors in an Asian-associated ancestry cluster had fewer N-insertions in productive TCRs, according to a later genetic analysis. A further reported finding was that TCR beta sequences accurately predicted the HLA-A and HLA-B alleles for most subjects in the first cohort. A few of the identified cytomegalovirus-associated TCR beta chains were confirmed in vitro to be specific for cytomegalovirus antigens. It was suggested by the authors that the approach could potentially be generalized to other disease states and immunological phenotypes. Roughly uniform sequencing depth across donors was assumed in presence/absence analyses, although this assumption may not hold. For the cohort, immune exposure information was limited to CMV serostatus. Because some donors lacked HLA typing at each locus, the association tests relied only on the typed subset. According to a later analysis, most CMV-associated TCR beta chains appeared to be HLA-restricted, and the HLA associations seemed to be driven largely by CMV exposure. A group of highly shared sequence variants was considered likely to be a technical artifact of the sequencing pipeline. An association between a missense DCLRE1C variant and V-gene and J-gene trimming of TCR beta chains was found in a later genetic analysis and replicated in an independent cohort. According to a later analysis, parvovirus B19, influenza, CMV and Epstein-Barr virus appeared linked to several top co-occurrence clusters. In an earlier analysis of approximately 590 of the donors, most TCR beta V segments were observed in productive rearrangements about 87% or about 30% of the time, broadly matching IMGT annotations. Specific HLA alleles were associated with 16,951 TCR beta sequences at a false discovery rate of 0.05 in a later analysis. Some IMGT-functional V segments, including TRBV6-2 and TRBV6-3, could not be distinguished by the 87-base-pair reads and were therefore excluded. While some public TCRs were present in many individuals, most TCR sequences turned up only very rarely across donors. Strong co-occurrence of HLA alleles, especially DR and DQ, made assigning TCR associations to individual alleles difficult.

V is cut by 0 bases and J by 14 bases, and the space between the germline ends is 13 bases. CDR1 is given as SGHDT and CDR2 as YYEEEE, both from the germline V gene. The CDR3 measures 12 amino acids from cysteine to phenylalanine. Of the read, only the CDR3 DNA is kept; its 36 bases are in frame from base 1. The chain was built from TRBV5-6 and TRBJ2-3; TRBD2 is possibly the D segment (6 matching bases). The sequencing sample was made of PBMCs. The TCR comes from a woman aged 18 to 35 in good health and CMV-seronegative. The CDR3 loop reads CASSLEPGDLYF. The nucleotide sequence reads TGTGCCAGCAGCTTGGAGCCCGGGGACTTGTATTTT.